The 31 T cell receptor beta chains in this list originate from one sample, sequenced in a study of cytomegalovirus exposure and HLA in healthy donors. The PCR made use of 60 Vbeta and 13 Jbeta primers. TCRdb keeps only in-frame clones here, not all; method: immunoSEQ multiplex PCR. The table has about 300,000 clones, roughly 90% seen once; the top ten hold 3.5% to 4%. The sequenced material came from PBMCs. All receptors derive from a middle-aged man in good health and CMV-seropositive.

This clone was seen more than once but under ten times. V gene TRBV2 combines with J gene TRBJ2-7; 9 bases agree with TRBD1. The V gene end was trimmed by 7 bases and the J gene end by 3 bases; junction bases not matched to a gene: 4. Germline V CDR1 and CDR2: SNHLY, FYNNEI. CDR3 length: 13 amino acids. CDR3 protein: CASTADRGYEQYF. DNA of the CDR3: TGTGCCAGCACGGCGGACAGGGGCTACGAGCAGTACTTC.

V gene TRBV28 combines with J gene TRBJ1-2; D is perhaps TRBD1 (5 bases). This CDR3 contains 13 residues. CDR1 is MDHEN, CDR2 SYDVKM, per germline. The V gene lost 5 bases and the J gene lost 3 bases, with 10 bases spanning the gap. CDR3 loop: CASSLDSHYGYTF. As DNA, the CDR3 is TGTGCCAGCAGTCTCGACAGTCACTATGGCTACACCTTC.

This clone was recorded only once. V is TRBV7-8 and J is TRBJ2-3; 8 bases map to TRBD2. The trim removed 1 base at V and 0 bases at J, leaving 3 bases unmatched. This CDR3 has 16 amino acids. The germline V gene has CDR1 SGHVS and CDR2 FQNEAQ. The CDR3 nucleotides are TGTGCCAGCAGCTTAGTCGGCGGGGGGAGCACAGATACGCAGTATTTT. Protein product: CASSLVGGGSTDTQYF.

The chain combines TRBV28 with TRBJ2-1, with a tentative D call TRBD1 (6 bases). The germline V gene has CDR1 MDHEN and CDR2 SYDVKM. Trimming shortened V by 6 bases and J by 0 bases, and 18 bases separated the two germline ends. The CDR3 has 17 amino acids. The CDR3 protein is CASRSTGIQSSYNEQFF. The CDR3 DNA sequence: TGTGCCAGCAGATCAACAGGGATTCAAAGCTCCTACAATGAGCAGTTCTTC.

The chain couples TRBV28 to TRBJ2-5; 7 nucleotides agree with TRBD2. The germline gives CDR1 MDHEN, CDR2 SYDVKM. This CDR3 has 14 amino acids. V shed 3 bases and J 5 bases; nucleotides not matched to a gene: 6. CDR3 region: CASSLPLAWETQYF. Written as DNA, the CDR3 is TGTGCCAGCAGTTTGCCACTAGCGTGGGAGACCCAGTACTTC.

The CDR3 DNA reads TGTGCCAGCAGTTTATGGGGGCTTGGAAACACCATATATTTT. Translated, it gives CASSLWGLGNTIYF. The rearrangement joins TRBV28 to TRBJ1-3; D is perhaps TRBD1 (5 bases). The CDR3 length is 14 residues. Per the germline V gene, CDR1 is MDHEN and CDR2 is SYDVKM. V gave up 0 bases and J gave up 3 bases, with 6 bases separating them.

This chain connects TRBV6-9 to TRBJ1-1; the D gene is possibly TRBD1 (6 bases). V shed 7 bases and J shed 7 bases, with 19 bases lying between them. This CDR3 is built from 14 residues. CDR1 and CDR2 from the germline V gene are MNHGY and SVAAGI. CDR3 DNA: TGTGCCAGCATCACACCTGTACAGGGCGATGAAGCTTTCTTT. It translates to CASITPVQGDEAFF.

This clone was picked up one time. This sequence joins TRBV28 and TRBJ1-5, with TRBD1 identical over 12 bases. J was trimmed by 7 bases and V by 2 bases; bases with no gene match: 3. Looked up from germline, CDR1 is MDHEN and CDR2 is SYDVKM. CDR3 size: 15 residues. The CDR3 loop reads CASSLRDRGLQPQHF. DNA of the CDR3: TGTGCCAGCAGTTTACGGGACAGGGGGCTCCAGCCCCAGCATTTT.

V gene TRBV11-2 combines with J gene TRBJ2-3, with 7 bases identical to TRBD2. There are 15 residues in the CDR3. Germline assignment: CDR1 SGHAT and CDR2 FQNNGV. V was clipped by 3 bases and J by 3 bases; unmatched bases: 6. The DNA for the CDR3 is TGTGCCAGCAGCTTCGCCTGGGGAGGGACAGATACGCAGTATTTT. As protein: CASSFAWGGTDTQYF.

This clone was detected once. The chain uses TRBV7-2 and TRBJ2-7; 10 bases match TRBD2. The length of the CDR3 is 14 residues. The germline V gene encodes CDR1 SGHTA and CDR2 FQGNSA. V was pared by 3 bases and J by 5 bases, with 4 bases of the junction left unmatched. The CDR3 DNA sequence: TGTGCCAGCAGCTTCAGCGGGAGGGGGAACGAGCAGTACTTC. This gives the protein CASSFSGRGNEQYF.

CDR3 in amino acids: CASSPGVAQGRLQTQYF. The CDR3 region has the DNA TGCGCCAGCAGCCCGGGAGTAGCACAGGGGCGATTGCAGACCCAGTACTTC. The rearrangement uses TRBV5-1 and TRBJ2-5, with D tentatively TRBD1 (7 bases). The CDR3 is 17 amino acids. Trimming stripped 4 bases from V and 6 bases from J, with 25 bases between. The germline V gene encodes CDR1 SGHRS and CDR2 YFSETQ.

The chain is built from TRBV19 and TRBJ2-7, with D tentatively TRBD2 (7 bases). The V end was cut by 3 bases, the J end by 6 bases, with 9 bases between. Germline-derived CDR1 and CDR2 are LNHDA and SQIVND (reference sequence). The CDR3 covers 12 residues. The CDR3 here is CASSIGGLEQYF. CDR3 DNA: TGTGCCAGTAGTATCGGGGGGCTCGAGCAGTACTTC.

The rearrangement uses TRBV5-1 and TRBJ2-7; D is perhaps TRBD2 (5 bases). The CDR3 sequence is 13 residues long. V lost 4 bases, J lost 4 bases, and 12 bases lay in between. Germline CDR1 and CDR2: SGHRS and YFSETQ. CDR3 coding DNA: TGCGCCAGCAGCGGAGGCCCCGGGTACGAGCAGTACTTC. Translated, it gives CASSGGPGYEQYF.

This clone appeared once. The V gene is TRBV9, the J gene TRBJ2-7; D is perhaps TRBD2 (6 bases). The CDR3 contains 15 residues. Trimming took 0 bases from V and 2 from J, leaving 12 bases between them. Germline V CDR1 and CDR2: SGDLS, YYNGEE. The CDR3 loop reads CASSVGLGGAYEQYF. The CDR3 region has the DNA TGTGCCAGCAGCGTAGGGCTGGGAGGCGCCTACGAGCAGTACTTC. The full variable domain, with the rest looked up from reference TRBV9 and TRBJ2-7, is DSGVTQTPKHLITATGQRVTLRCSPRSGDLSVYWYQQSLDQGLQFLIQYYNGEERAKGNILERFSAQQFPDLHSELNLSSLELGDSALYFCASSVGLGGAYEQYFGPGTRLTVT.

The V and J genes are TRBV5-5 and TRBJ1-2, with unresolved D. Germline V lookup: CDR1 SGHKS, CDR2 YYEKEE (reference sequence). The CDR3 contains 14 residues. Deletions cut 1 base from V and 4 bases from J, with 11 bases between. The CDR3 DNA reads as TGTGCCAGCAGCTTGAGTGTCAGGTCCTATGGCTACACCTTC. It specifies CASSLSVRSYGYTF.

This clone came up a few times. J is TRBJ1-1 and V is TRBV7-3; D not certain. Per germline, CDR1 SGHTA and CDR2 FQGTGA. V shed 0 bases and J shed 5 bases, with 10 bases lying between them. The CDR3 is made up of 14 amino acids. The CDR3 coding sequence is TGTGCCAGCAGCTTAACCGGGGTTGGAACTGAAGCTTTCTTT. Protein product: CASSLTGVGTEAFF. The whole variable domain, remainder taken from reference TRBV7-3 and TRBJ1-1, is GAGVSQTPSNKVTEKGKYVELRCDPISGHTALYWYRQSLGQGPEFLIYFQGTGAADDSGLPNDRFFAVRPEGSVSTLKIQRTERGDSAVYLCASSLTGVGTEAFFGQGTRLTVV.

This clone has a handful of counts. The V gene is TRBV5-1, the J gene TRBJ2-3; 7 bases line up with TRBD1. Germline V gives CDR1 SGHRS, CDR2 YFSETQ. The CDR3 totals 17 residues. Germline trimming cut 7 bases from V and 0 bases from J; bases unmatched to any gene: 14. The CDR3 protein is CASYRGPLISSTDTQYF. For the CDR3, the DNA is TGCGCCAGCTACAGGGGACCTTTAATCTCTAGCACAGATACGCAGTATTTT.

The chain couples TRBV7-9 to TRBJ2-2, with TRBD2 matching 9 bases. Germline V lookup: CDR1 SEHNR, CDR2 FQNEAQ (reference sequence). This CDR3 is 15 amino acids long. V was pared by 4 bases and J by 6 bases, with 6 bases of the junction left unmatched. In DNA, the CDR3 is TGTGCCAGCAGCTCCGGGACTAGCCACGCCGGGGAGCTGTTTTTT. Its protein is CASSSGTSHAGELFF. Supplemented by reference TRBV7-9 and TRBJ2-2, the full variable domain reads DTGVSQNPRHKITKRGQNVTFRCDPISEHNRLYWYRQTLGQGPEFLTYFQNEAQLEKSRLLSDRFSAERPKGSFSTLEIQRTEQGDSAMYLCASSSGTSHAGELFFGEGSRLTVL.

The chain recombines TRBV14 with TRBJ2-7, with no clear D. The germline V and J ends were trimmed by 3 bases and 2 bases, with 8 bases remaining between them. CDR3 size: 13 residues. Germline loops: CDR1 SGHDN, CDR2 FVKESK. DNA of the CDR3: TGTGCCAGCAGCCATAGACTCCCCTACGAGCAGTACTTC. It is translated as CASSHRLPYEQYF.

This clone showed up just a few times. This chain links TRBV4-3 with TRBJ1-2; 8 bases are shared with TRBD1. Germline CDR1 is LGHNA and CDR2 is YSLEER. The CDR3 runs to 15 residues. V shed 0 bases, J shed 4 bases, and the junction held 4 bases outside the gene matches. Written as DNA, the CDR3 is TGCGCCAGCAGCCAAGATTCCACAGGGGGCTATGGCTACACCTTC. The encoded protein is CASSQDSTGGYGYTF.

The chain has TRBV7-3 and TRBJ2-7; TRBD1 matches 7 bases. V was pared by 5 bases and J by 1 base, with 5 bases of the junction left unmatched. The CDR3 has 14 residues. Germline CDR1 SGHTA, CDR2 FQGTGA. CDR3 region: CASSPQGFSYEQYF. The CDR3 DNA reads TGTGCCAGCAGCCCACAGGGGTTTTCCTACGAGCAGTACTTC.

The chain links TRBV7-9 to TRBJ2-7; D might be TRBD1 (5 bases). Germline V CDR1 and CDR2: SEHNR, FQNEAQ (reference sequence). The CDR3 runs 14 residues. V was pared by 4 bases and J by 4 bases, with 14 bases between. The CDR3: CASSSTSDSYEQYF. CDR3 in DNA: TGTGCCAGCAGCTCGACGAGCGACAGTTACGAGCAGTACTTC.

The chain recombines TRBV13 with TRBJ2-1; 13 nucleotides line up with TRBD2. The germline V gene has CDR1 PRHDT and CDR2 FYEKMQ (reference sequence). V was pared by 0 bases and J by 4 bases, with 12 bases of the junction left unmatched. CDR3 length: 20 residues. The CDR3 nucleotides read TGTGCCAGCAGCTTAGGCCGGACTAGCGGGAGCTTCCAGAGTTACAATGAGCAGTTCTTC. This gives the protein CASSLGRTSGSFQSYNEQFF.

The genes are TRBV27 and TRBJ1-1; no firm D call. With 0 bases removed from V and 6 bases from J, the gap between germline ends came to 14 bases. Germline V gene data show CDR1 as MNHEY and CDR2 as SMNVEV (reference sequence). This CDR3 region has 15 residues. CDR3 bases: TGTGCCAGCAGTTTATCAACGGGGAGGTTCTCTGAAGCTTTCTTT. This gives the protein CASSLSTGRFSEAFF.

The chain recombines TRBV28 with TRBJ2-1; TRBD2 matches 11 bases. In germline, CDR1 is MDHEN, CDR2 SYDVKM. The length of the CDR3 is 16 residues. Trimming removed 5 bases from V and 7 bases from J; junction bases left unmatched: 10. The CDR3 DNA sequence: TGTGCCAGCAGTCCCCCGACTAGCGGGATAGGAAATGAGCAGTTCTTC. Translated: CASSPPTSGIGNEQFF.

The V call is TRBV5-4, the J call TRBJ1-1; 8 bases map to TRBD1. V lost 2 bases, J lost 6 bases, and 6 bases stayed unmatched. Germline V gene sequence: CDR1 SGHNT, CDR2 YYREEE (reference sequence). This CDR3 has 14 amino acids. CDR3 nucleotides: TGTGCCAGCAGCTTTTCAGGACAGGGCTCTGAAGCTTTCTTT. Translation gives CASSFSGQGSEAFF.

This rearrangement joins TRBV19 to TRBJ2-7; D is possibly TRBD2 (5 bases). CDR3 size: 15 residues. CDR1 and CDR2 (germline): LNHDA, SQIVND (reference sequence). V was shortened by 2 bases and J by 0 bases, with 11 bases between the two germline ends. CDR3 sequence: CASSISGAYSYEQYF. CDR3 sequence (DNA): TGTGCCAGTAGTATAAGCGGCGCATACTCCTACGAGCAGTACTTC.

J is TRBJ1-3 and V is TRBV28, with 8 bases that match TRBD1. Germline loops: CDR1 MDHEN, CDR2 SYDVKM. The CDR3 covers 16 residues. The junction had 15 bases not matched to a gene; V was cut back by 6 bases and J by 8 bases. The CDR3 loop is CASRARDRKDLDTIYF. CDR3 sequence (DNA): TGTGCCAGCAGAGCAAGGGACAGGAAAGATCTGGACACCATATATTTT.

V gene TRBV5-1 combines with J gene TRBJ2-3, with 8 bases identical to TRBD2. The CDR3 covers 16 residues. V shed 4 bases, J shed 0 bases, and the junction held 7 bases outside the gene matches. From germline, CDR1 is SGHRS and CDR2 YFSETQ. CDR3 protein: CASSAPRGGSTDTQYF. The CDR3 DNA reads TGCGCCAGCAGCGCCCCCCGGGGGGGGAGCACAGATACGCAGTATTTT.

This clone was counted a few times. At one end the junction does not follow the germline gene, possibly because of a read error. V gene TRBV7-7 combines with J gene TRBJ1-1; D is possibly TRBD1 (5 bases). Germline-derived CDR1 and CDR2 are SSHAT and FNYEAQ (reference sequence). The CDR3 runs to 13 residues. The CDR3 region is CASSRRAGTEAFF. CDR3 in DNA: TGTGCTAGCAGTCGACGGGCAGGGACTGAAGCTTTCTTT.

The chain joins TRBV7-3 to TRBJ1-5, with D tentatively TRBD1 (5 bases). Deletions cut 2 bases from V and 1 base from J, with 15 bases between. The CDR3 has 17 amino acids. Germline CDR1 is SGHTA and CDR2 is FQGTGA. The CDR3 nucleotides read TGTGCCAGCAGCTTATATGTTTGGGGCAGCAGCAATCAGCCCCAGCATTTT. It codes for CASSLYVWGSSNQPQHF.